The 6 T cell receptor beta chains presented below share a single source sample, sequenced in a study of blood T cell repertoires in COVID-19 (dated by TCRdb to the early 2020s). Library preparation was by the immunoSEQ multiplex PCR assay. Here the immuneACCESS table is served through TCRdb, limited to in-frame sequences with V and J called. Missing clones are a known gap in these copies; in checked studies unresolved V genes cover under half, and the rest lacks a known reason. Recorded for this sample are around 39,000 clones; about 85% of them occurred a single time. The ten largest account for roughly 29% of the sample. Sequencing was carried out using peripheral blood. These TCRs come from a man aged 80 or over with active or convalescent COVID-19.

The chain couples TRBV6-1 to TRBJ1-1; no firm D call. Germline CDR1 is MNHNS and CDR2 is SASEGT. V was cut by 2 bases and J by 6 bases, with 13 bases left in between. The CDR3 is 14 amino acids. Here the CDR3 DNA reads TGTGCCAGCAGTGAACGAGCGGGTAGACCTGAAGCTTTCTTT. Translating gives CASSERAGRPEAFF.

The genes are TRBV7-9 and TRBJ2-2; D gene unclear. The CDR3 totals 12 residues. With 5 bases removed from V and 8 bases from J, the gap between germline ends came to 9 bases. Germline assignment: CDR1 SEHNR and CDR2 FQNEAQ (reference sequence). CDR3 loop: CASSPSVGELFF. In DNA, the CDR3 is TGTGCCAGCAGCCCGAGTGTGGGGGAGCTGTTTTTT. Full variable domain (rest looked up from reference TRBV7-9 and TRBJ2-2): DTGVSQNPRHKITKRGQNVTFRCDPISEHNRLYWYRQTLGQGPEFLTYFQNEAQLEKSRLLSDRFSAERPKGSFSTLEIQRTEQGDSAMYLCASSPSVGELFFGEGSRLTVL.

The CDR3 DNA reads as TGTGCCTGGAGGAGGGGACAGGGTCTGGCTGAAGCTTTCTTT. It yields the protein CAWRRGQGLAEAFF. V gene TRBV30 combines with J gene TRBJ1-1, with 9 bases aligning to TRBD1. The V gene end was trimmed by 3 bases and the J gene end by 6 bases; junction bases not matched to a gene: 8. This CDR3 spans 14 amino acids. Germline CDR1 reads GTSNPN; CDR2 reads SVGIG (reference sequence).

V and J are TRBV6-5 and TRBJ1-1; 7 nucleotides match TRBD1. Germline-derived CDR1 and CDR2 are MNHEY and SVGAGI. There are 13 residues in the CDR3. Unmatched junction bases numbered 6, after V lost 6 bases and J lost 5 bases. As DNA, the CDR3 is TGTGCCAGCAGAAATACAGGGGTAACTGAAGCTTTCTTT. This sequence encodes CASRNTGVTEAFF.

The chain links TRBV7-9 to TRBJ1-4; weak D call: TRBD1 (5 bases). Germline CDR1 reads SEHNR; CDR2 reads FQNEAQ (reference sequence). Trimming shortened V by 1 base and J by 4 bases, and 10 bases separated the two germline ends. CDR3 length: 15 amino acids. This CDR3 is CASSLGGGFNEKLFF. CDR3 DNA: TGTGCCAGCAGCTTAGGCGGGGGGTTTAATGAAAAACTGTTTTTT.

The chain employs TRBV10-3 and TRBJ1-3, with TRBD1 as a possible D gene (6 bases). The ends were cut back, 3 bases at V and 0 bases at J, with 15 bases in the middle. Germline V gene lookup returns CDR1 ENHRY and CDR2 SYGVKD. This CDR3 comprises 17 residues. The CDR3 reads CAISDSGQPSSGNTIYF. Written as DNA, the CDR3 is TGTGCCATCAGTGACTCTGGACAGCCGAGCTCTGGAAACACCATATATTTT.